This T cell receptor beta chain is drawn from a study of post-analysis software for immune sequencing data. Study-level information: Relapsing-remitting, secondary progressive and progressive-relapsing courses of multiple sclerosis were included.

As to this clonotype: What it binds is unknown.

Unique-molecular-identifier-tagged TCR beta cDNA libraries were used. Each batch of about 0.95 to 11 million T cells produced approximately 470,000 cDNA molecules. TCRdb analysed the PCR reads with MiXCR anew, one entry per CDR3 protein. The sample carries roughly 400,000 distinct CDR3 sequences, approximately 38% recorded once. Study-wide findings and caveats: Under the F measure, samples that were prepared in one batch clustered strongly together. Normalized Chao1 diversity was significantly lower in multiple sclerosis patients than in controls.

Sequenced material: blood. The TCR was taken from a girl aged 2 to 10 with multiple sclerosis.

CDR3 coding DNA: TGCAGCGTTGATGTATTTTCGGGGGAACCCATCTCCTACAATGAGCAGTTCTTC. Protein product: CSVDVFSGEPISYNEQFF. The chain recombines TRBV29-1 with TRBJ2-1; D is possibly TRBD2 (6 bases). With 3 bases removed from V and 0 bases from J, the gap between germline ends came to 21 bases. This CDR3 spans 18 amino acids. Per germline, CDR1 SQVTM and CDR2 ANQGSEA.